The sequence of this TCR beta chain was determined in a study of identical twins' blood T cells (dated by TCRdb to about 2013). Concerning the study at large: The approximately twelve libraries, six for the alpha chain and six for the beta chain, yielded about 50 million Illumina reads in total. The study compared TCR alpha and beta chain repertoires of three pairs of monozygous twins using next-generation sequencing to assess genetic influence on repertoire formation. General findings and caveats noted by the study authors: The number of CDR3 clonotypes shared between two donors was mainly determined by the product of the cloneset sizes of the two donors, and no clear deviation from this trend was shown by twins. Among the most abundant TCRbeta clonotypes, every donor shared more CDR3 sequences with her own twin than with unrelated donors. Twin pairs were reported to be markedly more alike in V gene usage than unrelated donors were, even when looking at non-selected out-of-frame TCRbeta clonotypes. Independent studies were stated to be required to validate the proposed role of the TCRalpha J segment in MHC recognition during thymic selection. Because the twins were reared together, environmental influences could not be excluded as an explanation for twin similarity.

Libraries were constructed by 5' RACE. The data were produced on an Illumina Genome Analyzer IIx. RNA-based TCR cDNA libraries were prepared by a previously described protocol with several modifications. Sample-specific barcodes were introduced on both ends of each TCR cDNA library during cDNA synthesis and amplification to prevent cross-contamination. Per the source publication's procedure: Between about 85,000 and nearly 550,000 clonotypes were identified per individual, with about 2.2 to 3.6 million CDR3-containing reads per library. Reads with improper barcode index combinations were discarded, and clonesets were then built for each library with the MiTCR software. While assembling CDR3 clonotypes, MiTCR corrected PCR and sequencing errors and either filtered or rescued low-quality reads. Artificial out-of-frame clonotypes were removed by being mapped to in-frame sequences, with one indel in the CDR3 allowed. Similarity of V and J gene usage between donors was measured as Jensen-Shannon divergence divided by mean entropy. TCRdb applied fastp at Q25 and MiXCR to the public reads, then kept only in-frame beta chains. Entries that share a CDR3 protein sequence are merged under the most common genes and DNA. TCRdb, not the original authors, processed these V and J calls. This sample holds 350,000 to 400,000 distinct CDR3 sequences; 25% to 35% were observed only once. The biggest ten clones account for 5.5% to 6.5% of the sample.

The CDR3, from cysteine to phenylalanine, totals 12 residues. Only CDR3 DNA remains: 36 bases, in frame from the first base. Reading the germline V gene gives CDR1 KGHSH and CDR2 LQKENI. V sheds 3 bases and J sheds 8 bases, leaving 7 bases between their ends. On this clonotype itself: Its antigen is not yet known. Base qualities are not at hand, and no much larger clone is one base apart.

Six healthy women forming three monozygous twin pairs were used as donors. All three twin pairs had been reared together and were thought likely to have met the same infectious agents and vaccines. TCR cDNA libraries were prepared from RNA that had been isolated from peripheral blood mononuclear cells. The rearranged segments are TRBV18 and TRBJ1-4; the D gene is perhaps TRBD1, on 5 matching bases. This TCR was sampled from a woman aged 18-55 years in good health. What was sequenced was PBMCs. The CDR3 region reads CASSPGQEKLFF. The DNA reads TGTGCCAGCTCACCTGGACAAGAAAAACTGTTTTTT.